This entry features one T cell receptor beta chain sequence. The antigen remains unidentified. The sample belongs to a study of identical twins. Overall study results and limits: Out-of-frame alpha sequences common to twins exhibited an excess of low generation probability.

Template switching added a universal primer binding site, and final cDNA carried unique molecular identifiers. Using its own MiXCR run on the 5' RACE reads, TCRdb lists one record per CDR3 protein. The sample yields about 470,000 distinct CDR3 sequences, approximately 24% seen once. The CDR3 contains 13 residues. Germline V gene lookup returns CDR1 DFQATT and CDR2 SNEGSKA (reference sequence). Trimming took off 6 bases at V and 4 bases at J, with 14 bases between the two ends. The sample was also linked to a second study, of T cells expressing NK-cell markers. From that paper: Investigators obtained TCR beta repertoires from sorted CD3+CD56+NKG2C+, CD3+CD56+NKG2C- and CD3+CD56-NKG2C+ T cells.

This clonotype originated in a woman younger than 30 in good health. This rearrangement joins TRBV20-1 to TRBJ2-3, with D perhaps matching TRBD2 (5 bases). Sequencing was carried out using CD4+ T cells sorted from blood. The CDR3 DNA is TGCAGTGCATCGGGAAACTTACCAGATACGCAGTATTTT. Protein sequence: CSASGNLPDTQYF.